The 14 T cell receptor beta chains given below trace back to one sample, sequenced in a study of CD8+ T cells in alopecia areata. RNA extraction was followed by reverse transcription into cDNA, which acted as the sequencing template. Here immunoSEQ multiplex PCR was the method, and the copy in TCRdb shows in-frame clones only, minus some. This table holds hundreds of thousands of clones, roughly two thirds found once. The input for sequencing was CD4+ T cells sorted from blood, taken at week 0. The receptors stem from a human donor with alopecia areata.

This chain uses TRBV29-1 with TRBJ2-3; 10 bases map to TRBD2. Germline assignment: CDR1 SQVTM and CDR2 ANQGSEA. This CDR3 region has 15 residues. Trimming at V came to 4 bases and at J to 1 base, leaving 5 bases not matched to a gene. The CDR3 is CSVVVSGGGTDTQYF. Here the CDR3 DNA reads TGCAGCGTTGTTGTAAGCGGGGGGGGCACAGATACGCAGTATTTT.

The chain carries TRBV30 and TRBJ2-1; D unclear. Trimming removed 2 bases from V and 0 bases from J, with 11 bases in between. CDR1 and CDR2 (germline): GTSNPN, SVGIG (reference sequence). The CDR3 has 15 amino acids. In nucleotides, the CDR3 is TGTGCCTGGAGTTTACCTATATCCTCCTACAATGAGCAGTTCTTC. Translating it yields CAWSLPISSYNEQFF.

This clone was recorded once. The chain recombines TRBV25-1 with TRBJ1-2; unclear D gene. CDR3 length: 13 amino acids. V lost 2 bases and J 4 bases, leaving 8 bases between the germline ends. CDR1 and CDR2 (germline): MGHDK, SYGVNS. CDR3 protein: CASSEVGIYGYTF. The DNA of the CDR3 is TGTGCCAGCAGTGAAGTCGGAATCTATGGCTACACCTTC.

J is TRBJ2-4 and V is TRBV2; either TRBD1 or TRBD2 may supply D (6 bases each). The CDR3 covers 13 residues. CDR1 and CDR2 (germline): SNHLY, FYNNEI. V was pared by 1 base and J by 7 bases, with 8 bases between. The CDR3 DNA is TGTGCCAGCAGTGAAGGGGGGGCCAACATTCAGTACTTC. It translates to CASSEGGANIQYF.

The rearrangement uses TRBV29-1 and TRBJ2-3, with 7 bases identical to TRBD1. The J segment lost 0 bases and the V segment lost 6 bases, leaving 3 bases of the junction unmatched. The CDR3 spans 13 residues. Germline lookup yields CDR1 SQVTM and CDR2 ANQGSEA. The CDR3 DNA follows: TGCAGCGTCACGGGACAGAGCACAGATACGCAGTATTTT. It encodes CSVTGQSTDTQYF.

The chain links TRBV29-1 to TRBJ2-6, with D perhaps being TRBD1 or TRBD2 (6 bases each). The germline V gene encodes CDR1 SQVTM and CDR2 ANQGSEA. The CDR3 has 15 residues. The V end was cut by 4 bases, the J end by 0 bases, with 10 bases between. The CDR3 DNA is TGCAGCGTTGCGGGGGCTGTCTCTGGGGCCAACGTCCTGACTTTC. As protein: CSVAGAVSGANVLTF.

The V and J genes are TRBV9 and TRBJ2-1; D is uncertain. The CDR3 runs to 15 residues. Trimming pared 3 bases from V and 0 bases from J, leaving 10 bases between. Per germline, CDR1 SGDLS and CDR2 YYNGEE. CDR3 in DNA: TGTGCCAGCAGCGCCTTGATTGGCTCCTACAATGAGCAGTTCTTC. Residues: CASSALIGSYNEQFF.

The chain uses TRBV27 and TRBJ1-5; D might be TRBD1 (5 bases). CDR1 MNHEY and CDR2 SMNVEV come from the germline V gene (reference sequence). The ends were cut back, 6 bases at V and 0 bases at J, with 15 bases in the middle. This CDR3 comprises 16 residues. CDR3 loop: CASSPVRVDSNQPQHF. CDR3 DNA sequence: TGTGCCAGCAGCCCAGTCAGGGTTGATAGCAATCAGCCCCAGCATTTT.

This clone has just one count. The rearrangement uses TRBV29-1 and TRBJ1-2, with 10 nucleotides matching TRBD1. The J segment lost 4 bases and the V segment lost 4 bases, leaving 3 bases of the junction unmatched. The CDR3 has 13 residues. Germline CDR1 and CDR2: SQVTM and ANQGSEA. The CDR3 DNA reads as TGCAGCGTTGGGACAGGGGGAAGCTATGGCTACACCTTC. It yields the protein CSVGTGGSYGYTF.

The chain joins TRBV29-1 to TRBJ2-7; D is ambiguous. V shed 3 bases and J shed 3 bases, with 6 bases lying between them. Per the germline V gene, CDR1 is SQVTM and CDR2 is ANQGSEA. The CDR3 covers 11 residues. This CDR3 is CSVDMGYEQYF. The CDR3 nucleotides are TGCAGCGTTGACATGGGCTACGAGCAGTACTTC.

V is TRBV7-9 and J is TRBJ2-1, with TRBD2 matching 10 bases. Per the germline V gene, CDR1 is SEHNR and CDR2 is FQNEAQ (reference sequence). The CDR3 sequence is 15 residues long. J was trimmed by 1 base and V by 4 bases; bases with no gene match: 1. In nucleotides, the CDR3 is TGTGCCAGCAGCTCTAGCGGGGGTTCCTACAATGAGCAGTTCTTC. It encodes CASSSSGGSYNEQFF.

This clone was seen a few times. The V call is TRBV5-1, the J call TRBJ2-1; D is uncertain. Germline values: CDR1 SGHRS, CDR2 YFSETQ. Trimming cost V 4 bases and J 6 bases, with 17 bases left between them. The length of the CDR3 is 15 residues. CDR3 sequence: CASSRLDGSPNEQFF. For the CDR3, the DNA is TGCGCCAGCAGCAGATTGGACGGCAGCCCCAATGAGCAGTTCTTC.

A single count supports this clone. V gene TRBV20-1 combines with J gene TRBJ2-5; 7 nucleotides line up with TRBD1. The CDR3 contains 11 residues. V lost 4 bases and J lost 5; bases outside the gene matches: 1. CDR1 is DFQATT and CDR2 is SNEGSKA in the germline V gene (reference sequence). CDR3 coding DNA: TGCAGTGCTACACAGGGGGAGACCCAGTACTTC. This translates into CSATQGETQYF.

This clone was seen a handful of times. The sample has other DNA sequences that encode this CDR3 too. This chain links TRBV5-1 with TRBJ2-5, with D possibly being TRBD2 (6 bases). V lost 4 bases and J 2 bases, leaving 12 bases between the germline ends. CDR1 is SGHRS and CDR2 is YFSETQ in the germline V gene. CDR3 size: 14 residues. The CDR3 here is CASSPGTRQETQYF. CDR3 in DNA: TGCGCCAGCAGCCCGGGGACTCGGCAAGAGACCCAGTACTTC.